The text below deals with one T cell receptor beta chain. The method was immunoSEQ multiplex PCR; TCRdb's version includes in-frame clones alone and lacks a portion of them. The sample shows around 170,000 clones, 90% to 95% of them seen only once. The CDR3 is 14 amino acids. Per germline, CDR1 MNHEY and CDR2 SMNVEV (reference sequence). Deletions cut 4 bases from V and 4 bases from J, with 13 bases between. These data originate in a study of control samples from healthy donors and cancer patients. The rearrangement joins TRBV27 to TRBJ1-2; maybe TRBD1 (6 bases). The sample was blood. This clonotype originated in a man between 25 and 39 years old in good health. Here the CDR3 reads CASSYKEGGYGYTF. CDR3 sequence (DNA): TGTGCCAGCAGTTATAAGGAGGGGGGCTATGGCTACACCTTC.